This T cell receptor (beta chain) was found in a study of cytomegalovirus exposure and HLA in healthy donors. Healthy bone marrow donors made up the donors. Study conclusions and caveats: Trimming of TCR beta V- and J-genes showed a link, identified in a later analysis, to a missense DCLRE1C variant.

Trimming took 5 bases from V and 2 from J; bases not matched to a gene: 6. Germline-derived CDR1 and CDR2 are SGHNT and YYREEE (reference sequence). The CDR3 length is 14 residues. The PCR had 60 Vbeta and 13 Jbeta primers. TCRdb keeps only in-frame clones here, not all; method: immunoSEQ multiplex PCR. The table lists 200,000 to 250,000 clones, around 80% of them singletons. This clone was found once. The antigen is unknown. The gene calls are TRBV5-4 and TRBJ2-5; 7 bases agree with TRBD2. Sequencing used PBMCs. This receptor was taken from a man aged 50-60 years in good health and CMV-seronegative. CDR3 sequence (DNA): TGTGCCAGCAGGATGGGACTACTTCAAGAGACCCAGTACTTC. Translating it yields CASRMGLLQETQYF.